The next 12 T cell receptor beta chains were all read from a single sample in a study of cytomegalovirus exposure and HLA in healthy donors. The PCR contained 60 Vbeta and 13 Jbeta primers. TCRdb keeps only in-frame clones here, not all; method: immunoSEQ multiplex PCR. The table records over 85,000 clones, roughly three quarters of them present only once. Source material: PBMCs. These receptor sequences come from a female donor in good health and CMV-seronegative.

The gene calls are TRBV15 and TRBJ2-1, with 9 bases that match TRBD2. V was pared by 0 bases and J by 4 bases, with 4 bases of the junction left unmatched. Germline V gene data show CDR1 as LNHNV and CDR2 as YYDKDF (reference sequence). The CDR3 consists of 16 residues. As DNA, the CDR3 is TGTGCCACCAGCAGAGACCCTAGCGGGAAATACAATGAGCAGTTCTTC. This codes for CATSRDPSGKYNEQFF.

The rearrangement links TRBV9 to TRBJ2-3; 9 positions match TRBD2. CDR3 size: 16 residues. Germline V CDR1 and CDR2: SGDLS, YYNGEE. V shed 0 bases and J 5 bases; nucleotides not matched to a gene: 7. The CDR3 sequence: CASSVAGGGAEDTQYF. The CDR3 DNA sequence: TGTGCCAGCAGCGTAGCTGGCGGGGGGGCCGAAGATACGCAGTATTTT.

V gene TRBV5-1 combines with J gene TRBJ1-1; D is uncertain. CDR3 size: 14 residues. The germline V and J ends were trimmed by 0 bases and 4 bases, with 10 bases remaining between them. Germline CDR1 SGHRS, CDR2 YFSETQ. The DNA for the CDR3 is TGCGCCAGCAGCTTGGCCGGGAGAGGCACTGAAGCTTTCTTT. Translating it yields CASSLAGRGTEAFF.

The V gene is TRBV7-9, the J gene TRBJ1-5; a possible D gene is TRBD1 (5 bases). Trimming removed 2 bases at V and 5 bases at J, with 16 bases between. In germline, CDR1 is SEHNR, CDR2 FQNEAQ (reference sequence). This CDR3 is built from 16 residues. CDR3 region: CASSLSGGVEDQPQHF. The CDR3 bases are TGTGCCAGCAGCTTATCGGGAGGGGTGGAGGATCAGCCCCAGCATTTT. The variable domain in full, completed from reference TRBV7-9 and TRBJ1-5, reads DTGVSQNPRHKITKRGQNVTFRCDPISEHNRLYWYRQTLGQGPEFLTYFQNEAQLEKSRLLSDRFSAERPKGSFSTLEIQRTEQGDSAMYLCASSLSGGVEDQPQHFGDGTRLSIL.

This chain connects TRBV5-1 to TRBJ2-7; 9 bases match TRBD1. Germline trimming cut 3 bases from V and 3 bases from J; bases unmatched to any gene: 7. CDR3 length: 15 amino acids. CDR1 is SGHRS and CDR2 is YFSETQ in the germline V gene. Written as DNA, the CDR3 is TGCGCCAGCAGCTCGGGACAGGGAGGGGTCTACGAGCAGTACTTC. Its translation is CASSSGQGGVYEQYF.

The J gene is TRBJ1-1, the V gene TRBV6-1, with D tentatively TRBD1 (5 bases). This CDR3 comprises 13 residues. The germline CDR1 and CDR2 sequences are MNHNS and SASEGT. Trimming removed 6 bases from V and 5 bases from J, with 13 bases in between. CDR3 residues: CASSRDSGTEAFF. The CDR3 region has the DNA TGTGCCAGCAGCCGGGACTCTGGTACTGAAGCTTTCTTT.

The chain is built from TRBV7-9 and TRBJ1-2, with D unclear. Trimming removed 2 bases from V and 2 bases from J, with 9 bases in between. Germline CDR1 and CDR2: SEHNR and FQNEAQ (reference sequence). The CDR3 covers 14 residues. The CDR3 DNA reads as TGTGCCAGCAGCTTAAACGGAGCCAACTATGGCTACACCTTC. Translating it yields CASSLNGANYGYTF.

In its sample, this clone was seen once. This rearrangement joins TRBV11-3 to TRBJ2-1; the match to TRBD2 covers 8 bases. The V gene end was trimmed by 3 bases and the J gene end by 8 bases; junction bases not matched to a gene: 9. The CDR3 is 15 residues long. In germline, CDR1 is SGHNT, CDR2 YENEEA. The CDR3 loop reads CASSFDTGRADEQFF. DNA for the CDR3: TGTGCCAGCAGCTTCGATACCGGGAGGGCCGATGAGCAGTTCTTC.

The chain has TRBV18 and TRBJ1-6; 7 positions agree with TRBD1. Germline values: CDR1 KGHSH, CDR2 LQKENI. After removal of 5 bases from V and 7 bases from J, the junction contained 11 bases not matched to a gene. The CDR3 spans 16 residues. CDR3 DNA sequence: TGTGCCAGCTCATCGTACTCACAGGGGTTGAATTCACCCCTCCACTTT. As protein: CASSSYSQGLNSPLHF.

CDR3 residues: CASRLGGTNEKLFF. CDR3 in DNA: TGCGCCAGCAGGCTCGGTGGAACTAATGAAAAACTGTTTTTT. The chain recombines TRBV5-1 with TRBJ1-4; no definite D call. Between the trimmed V and J ends, which lost 5 bases and 1 base, there was a span of 9 bases. CDR1 is SGHRS, CDR2 YFSETQ, per germline. This CDR3 spans 14 amino acids.

The chain is built from TRBV5-6 and TRBJ1-2; TRBD1 aligns across 7 bases. The junction had 12 bases not matched to a gene; V was cut back by 3 bases and J by 4 bases. The CDR3 extends over 16 amino acids. Germline lookup yields CDR1 SGHDT and CDR2 YYEEEE. CDR3 coding DNA: TGTGCCAGCAGCTCCTGGGACAGCTCTTATAGCTATGGCTACACCTTC. It yields the protein CASSSWDSSYSYGYTF. Drawing the rest from reference TRBV5-6 and TRBJ1-2, the complete variable domain is DAGVTQSPTHLIKTRGQQVTLRCSPKSGHDTVSWYQQALGQGPQFIFQYYEEEERQRGNFPDRFSGHQFPNYSSELNVNALLLGDSALYLCASSSWDSSYSYGYTFGSGTRLTVV.

This clone was seen only a few times. V gene TRBV2 combines with J gene TRBJ1-5, with D possibly TRBD1 on 6 matching bases. The CDR3 has 15 residues. Germline V gives CDR1 SNHLY, CDR2 FYNNEI. The germline V and J ends were trimmed by 4 bases and 0 bases, with 10 bases remaining between them. This CDR3 reads CASSAQGNSNQPQHF. The CDR3 nucleotides are TGTGCCAGCAGTGCCCAGGGGAATAGCAATCAGCCCCAGCATTTT.